The T cell receptor (beta chain) described here comes from a study of Ad26.COV2.S vaccination and SARS-CoV-2 variants. As for the study in general: Donor got 5x10^10 or 1x10^11 viral particles of Ad26.COV2.S. Overall study findings and caveats: Total T cell responses were possibly underestimated by TCR breadth and depth analyses.

This clone was observed once. What it recognizes is unknown. Only in-frame clones appear in the TCRdb table, and some are missing; sequencing was by immunoSEQ multiplex PCR. The data show some 400,000 clones, approximately 90% seen once. Documented treatment: 19 received Ad26.COV2.S at low or high dose, single or two shots; several received placebo; per-sample allocation not given. Samples analyzed were those drawn on day 63 after the first vaccine or placebo injection. This person who donated was an adult of 18-55 years in Boston. Germline CDR1 ENHRY, CDR2 SYGVKD. The CDR3 loop spans 12 amino acids. V was trimmed by 0 bases and J by 13 bases, leaving 12 bases between them.

This sample comprised peripheral blood, obtained in a trial of Ad26.COV2.S vaccine versus placebo. The chain carries TRBV10-3 and TRBJ1-2; tentatively, D is TRBD1 (6 bases). This TCR came from a person aged 18-65 years who received the Ad26.COV2.S COVID-19 vaccine or a placebo. Written as DNA, the CDR3 is TGTGCCATCAGTGAGTCGATGTCCAGGGGCACCTTC. The encoded protein is CAISESMSRGTF.